This is a list of T cell receptor beta chains from one sample in a study of CD8+ T cells in alopecia areata. Repertoires were generated with immunoSEQ multiplex PCR, while TCRdb's copy carries only in-frame clones and drops some. The data hold roughly 140,000 clones, with around 55% observed a single time. Here the sequenced sample was CD8+ T cells sorted from blood, taken at week 0. These receptors all come from a human donor with alopecia areata. The CDR3 runs from the conserved cysteine through the conserved F or W. D genes are given only for firm matches. The listing skips clone size in some rows; elsewhere it reads once, few, many or a size class.

V gene	J gene	clone size	D gene	CDR3 DNA	CDR3 protein
TRBV5-6	TRBJ2-3	NA	NA	TGTGCCAGCAGCTTTGCTAGCGGCACAGATACGCAGTATTTT	CASSFASGTDTQYF
TRBV19	TRBJ1-1	NA	NA	TGTGCCAGTAGTATAGGGGTGAACACTGAAGCTTTCTTT	CASSIGVNTEAFF
TRBV19	TRBJ1-1	NA	TRBD1	TGTGCCTGTAGACAGGGTTTTTATGAAGCTTTCTTT	CACRQGFYEAFF
TRBV6-6	TRBJ2-3	NA	TRBD2	TGTGCCAGCAGCCAAAGCGGGGCCAGCACAGATACGCAGTATTTT	CASSQSGASTDTQYF
TRBV27	TRBJ2-3	NA	NA	TGTGCCAGCAGTAACAGACGGAGGGTGGCAGATACGCAGTATTTT	CASSNRRRVADTQYF
TRBV27	TRBJ2-2	NA	NA	TGTGCCAGCAGTTTATCCCTGTCCGGGGAGCTGTTTTTT	CASSLSLSGELFF
TRBV7-9	TRBJ2-7	NA	NA	TGTGCCAGCAGCTTAGCTTCCCCTCGAGAGCAGTACTTC	CASSLASPREQYF
TRBV10-2	TRBJ1-1	NA	NA	TGCGCCAGCACCCCGGGACGCTGGGGCCCGGAAGCTTTCTTT	CASTPGRWGPEAFF
TRBV29-1	TRBJ1-2	NA	NA	TGCAGCGTTGAACACCGGGACCCTGGTTTGGCCTTC	CSVEHRDPGLAF
TRBV9	TRBJ2-1	once	NA	TGTGCCAGCAGCGTAGACCCTACTCGGCCGTACAATGAGCAGTTCTTC	CASSVDPTRPYNEQFF
TRBV6-1	TRBJ2-7	NA	NA	TGTGCCAGCAGCCTTACCTCGAAACGGGAGCAGTACTTC	CASSLTSKREQYF
TRBV9	TRBJ2-3	few	NA	TGTGCCAGCAGTAGGTGGGGGGGACAGGAGATCACAGATACGCAGTATTTT	CASSRWGGQEITDTQYF
TRBV30	TRBJ2-7	NA	NA	TGTGCCTGGAGTGTACCGAGTCAGCGCCCCTACGAGCAGTACTTC	CAWSVPSQRPYEQYF
TRBV4-3	TRBJ1-6	many	NA	TGCGCCAGCAGCCAAGATCGTCGGGTGTCGGGTTCACCCCTCCACTTT	CASSQDRRVSGSPLHF
TRBV29-1	TRBJ2-2	NA	NA	TGCAGCGTTGTCCCCAACACCGGGGAGCTGTTTTTT	CSVVPNTGELFF